This T cell receptor beta chain stems from a study of early T cells in non-severe SARS-CoV-2 infection. The study's findings and limits: Clonotype matching in VDJdb favored anti-spike CD8 responses and did not capture private and CD4 specificities.

TCRdb re-analysed the 5' RACE reads in MiXCR, keeping a single row per CDR3 protein. This table holds some 58,000 distinct CDR3 sequences, about 11% found once. V dropped 7 bases and J dropped 5; count of bases not matched to a gene: 5. Germline V gene lookup returns CDR1 SGHKS and CDR2 YYEKEE (reference sequence). The CDR3 contains 13 residues. As to this clonotype: The antigen remains unidentified.

The chain has TRBV5-5 and TRBJ2-3; 9 bases are shared with TRBD1. The sample in question was whole blood, obtained at baseline. This clonotype was obtained from an adult who was a healthcare worker with PCR-confirmed SARS-CoV-2 infection or an uninfected control (not recorded which). The CDR3 loop reads CASGTGRGDTQYF. CDR3 sequence (DNA): TGTGCCAGCGGGACAGGGAGGGGAGATACGCAGTATTTT.